This T cell receptor beta chain was captured by sequencing in a study of blood T cell repertoires in COVID-19. Study in general: Acute and convalescent COVID-19 specimens originated in the United States, Italy and Spain. Sources were T cells, B-cell-depleted T cells, or PBMCs; the material itself was cDNA or gDNA.

Per the study methods: It was from reference gene primer amplification that nucleated cell counts were estimated. Data came from immunoSEQ multiplex PCR; TCRdb stores just in-frame clones and leaves some out. V and J calls and clone size are copied from that table; D and trimming were computed from the DNA. The sample consists of 250,000 or so clones, about 88% of them appearing once. Trimming cost V 5 bases and J 6 bases, with 11 bases left between them. The length of the CDR3 is 13 residues. Per the germline V gene, CDR1 is LNHDA and CDR2 is SQIVND (reference sequence). This clone has a handful of counts.

The receptor was isolated from a woman in her thirties or forties who had recovered from COVID-19. The specimen was peripheral blood. V gene TRBV19 combines with J gene TRBJ1-5; possibly TRBD1 for D (6 bases). CDR3 nucleotides: TGTGCCAGTAGTCAGGGGCACGGTCAGCCCCAGCATTTT. Encoded protein: CASSQGHGQPQHF.